This T cell receptor beta chain appears in the sequencing data of a study of cytomegalovirus exposure and HLA in healthy donors. V gave up 11 bases and J gave up 8 bases, with 18 bases separating them. Looked up from germline, CDR1 is MDHEN and CDR2 is SYDVKM. The CDR3 is made up of 13 amino acids. This clone was seen a single time. With 60 Vbeta and 13 Jbeta primers, the PCR was carried out. Profiled with immunoSEQ multiplex PCR; TCRdb holds only in-frame clones, not every one. The sample gives about 180,000 clones, 65% to 90% of which show up once; 1% to 1.5% is in the top ten. This clonotype was obtained from a girl aged 2 to 10 in good health and CMV-seropositive. The genes are TRBV28 and TRBJ1-4, with D unresolved. The sample was PBMCs. CDR3 sequence reads: CAALSGRGEKLFF. The CDR3 DNA reads as TGTGCCGCCCTCTCGGGGAGAGGCGAAAAACTGTTTTTT. The whole variable domain, filled in from reference TRBV28 and TRBJ1-4, reads DVKVTQSSRYLVKRTGEKVFLECVQDMDHENMFWYRQDPGLGLRLIYFSYDVKMKEKGDIPEGYSVSREKKERFSLILESASTNQTSMYLCAALSGRGEKLFFGSGTQLSVL.